This T cell receptor beta chain stems from a study of blood T cell repertoires in COVID-19. Original processing notes: Amplification with reference gene primers provided the estimates of nucleated cell counts. Here immunoSEQ multiplex PCR was the method, and the copy in TCRdb shows in-frame clones only, minus some. V and J calls and clone size are copied from that table; D and trimming were computed from the DNA. The profile shows roughly 200,000 clones, 80% of them singletons. A note on this clone: Since a much larger clone is just one base distant, this may be a read error.

CDR3 length: 15 amino acids. Germline V gives CDR1 MNHEY, CDR2 SMNVEV (reference sequence). The chain uses TRBV27 and TRBJ1-6; tentative D call: TRBD1 (6 bases). This receptor was obtained from a man in his 70s with active or convalescent COVID-19. Sequenced sample: peripheral blood. The CDR3 loop is CASSPRDTYNSPPHF. CDR3 coding DNA: TGTGCCAGCAGTCCTCGGGACACCTATAATTCACCCCCCCACTTT.